The 29 T cell receptor beta chains presented below share a single source sample, sequenced in a study of human T cells and chemical hapten exposure. Sample time point: patch test 1, 2 weeks after DPC sensitization. As for treatment: therapeutic diphenylcyclopropenone sensitization with weekly scalp DPC. From the RACE reads, TCRdb called clonotypes with MiXCR, one entry per CDR3 protein. This sample has about 82,000 distinct CDR3 sequences, with about 10% found just once. Sequencing used whole blood, obtained in connection with sensitization to the hapten diphenylcyclopropenone (DPC). The origin of the receptors is a woman between 45 and 60 years old with alopecia areata. Some clones in this sample may be carry-over from other donors' samples.

V is TRBV28 and J is TRBJ2-7; TRBD2 matches at 11 bases. The CDR3 covers 13 residues. Germline V lookup: CDR1 MDHEN, CDR2 SYDVKM. The trim removed 6 bases at V and 4 bases at J, leaving 2 bases unmatched. This CDR3 is CASRIAGGYEQYF. The CDR3 bases are TGTGCCAGCAGAATAGCGGGAGGGTACGAGCAGTACTTC. The complete variable domain, with remaining parts taken from reference TRBV28 and TRBJ2-7, reads DVKVTQSSRYLVKRTGEKVFLECVQDMDHENMFWYRQDPGLGLRLIYFSYDVKMKEKGDIPEGYSVSREKKERFSLILESASTNQTSMYLCASRIAGGYEQYFGPGTRLTVT.

The J gene is TRBJ2-1, the V gene TRBV29-1; 9 nucleotides match TRBD2. Germline assignment: CDR1 SQVTM and CDR2 ANQGSEA. V shed 4 bases and J 2 bases; nucleotides not matched to a gene: 3. The CDR3 is 14 amino acids. This CDR3 reads CSVASSGTYNEQFF. CDR3 nucleotides: TGCAGCGTTGCTTCTAGCGGGACCTACAATGAGCAGTTCTTC.

The chain links TRBV29-1 to TRBJ2-1; D uncertain. V lost 4 bases, J lost 0 bases, and 10 bases lay in between. CDR3 length: 14 residues. Per germline, CDR1 SQVTM and CDR2 ANQGSEA. The CDR3 nucleotides read TGCAGCGTTGCGGTCAGAAGCTCCTACAATGAGCAGTTCTTC. Residues: CSVAVRSSYNEQFF.

This clonotype was seen ten or more times. The chain's CDR3 is CSAGQGARNTGELFF. CDR3 DNA: TGCAGTGCTGGACAGGGGGCCCGGAACACCGGGGAGCTGTTTTTT. V gene TRBV20-1 combines with J gene TRBJ2-2; 11 positions match TRBD1. V trimming: 5 bases; J trimming: 1 base; junction bases outside the gene matches: 3. Germline lookup yields CDR1 DFQATT and CDR2 SNEGSKA (reference sequence). The CDR3 has 15 amino acids.

The sample holds many counts of this clonotype. The rearrangement links TRBV18 to TRBJ2-6; D gene uncertain. The germline V gene has CDR1 KGHSH and CDR2 LQKENI. The V gene lost 5 bases and the J gene lost 2 bases, with 10 bases spanning the gap. The CDR3 runs to 15 residues. The CDR3 spells CASSSDVAGANVLTF. The DNA of the CDR3 is TGTGCCAGCTCATCCGACGTCGCTGGGGCCAACGTCCTGACTTTC.

The rearrangement uses TRBV3-1 and TRBJ1-6; D unresolved. V gave up 1 base and J gave up 11 bases, with 3 bases separating them. The CDR3 has 11 residues. The germline gives CDR1 LGHDT, CDR2 YNNKEL (reference sequence). The CDR3 nucleotides are TGTGCCAGCAGCCAAGGTGCACCCCTCCACTTT. It codes for CASSQGAPLHF.

The V gene is TRBV4-1, the J gene TRBJ1-1, with TRBD1 as a possible D gene (5 bases). The germline V gene has CDR1 MGHRA and CDR2 YSYEKL. V lost 1 base and J lost 1, with 10 bases in between. This CDR3 comprises 15 residues. The CDR3 DNA is TGCGCCAGCAGCCAAGTTCCAGGGAGGAACACTGAAGCTTTCTTT. Translation: CASSQVPGRNTEAFF.

This clonotype was detected many times. The chain uses TRBV5-1 and TRBJ2-2; maybe TRBD1 (5 bases). The CDR3 contains 17 residues. The ends were cut back, 0 bases at V and 8 bases at J, with 20 bases in the middle. The germline gives CDR1 SGHRS, CDR2 YFSETQ. The CDR3 loop is CASSLVRQGRNGGELFF. In nucleotides, the CDR3 is TGCGCCAGCAGCTTGGTAAGGCAGGGTCGGAATGGAGGGGAGCTGTTTTTT.

This clonotype showed up just a few times. This CDR3 reads CATKASPGQIQEGYTF. DNA for the CDR3: TGTGCCACGAAAGCAAGTCCCGGACAGATCCAGGAGGGCTACACCTTC. The V gene is TRBV6-1, the J gene TRBJ1-2; TRBD1 is a possible D gene (6 bases). V was cut by 10 bases and J by 8 bases, with 29 bases left in between. The germline gives CDR1 MNHNS, CDR2 SASEGT. This CDR3 region has 16 residues.

This clonotype was seen more than once but under ten times. The chain links TRBV7-9 to TRBJ2-5, with 8 bases lining up with TRBD1. J gave up 5 bases and V 5 bases, and 4 bases lay outside the gene matches. From germline, CDR1 is SEHNR and CDR2 FQNEAQ (reference sequence). CDR3 length equals 13 residues. The CDR3 here is CASSPGQVETQYF. The CDR3 coding sequence is TGTGCCAGCAGCCCGGGACAGGTCGAGACCCAGTACTTC.

This clonotype showed up many times. The rearrangement uses TRBV10-1 and TRBJ2-3; D uncertain. The germline V gene has CDR1 WNHNN and CDR2 SYGVQD (reference sequence). This CDR3 spans 12 amino acids. V was clipped by 2 bases and J by 8 bases, with 8 bases between them. The CDR3 spells CASSEGVVTQYF. CDR3 in DNA: TGCGCCAGCAGTGAGGGAGTTGTTACGCAGTATTTT.

This clonotype was seen a handful of times. The chain carries TRBV18 and TRBJ2-1; 11 nucleotides agree with TRBD2. CDR3 length: 17 residues. Trimming at V came to 0 bases and at J to 8 bases, leaving 9 bases not matched to a gene. Germline CDR1 is KGHSH and CDR2 is LQKENI. CDR3 nucleotide sequence: TGTGCCAGCTCACCACCGGGGCTAGCGGGAGGCGGGGATGAGCAGTTCTTC. Residues: CASSPPGLAGGGDEQFF.

As regards this clonotype: A junction boundary mismatches the germline segment, possibly from a read error. The chain carries TRBV24-1 and TRBJ2-2; the D gene is possibly TRBD2 (7 bases). The CDR3 length is 14 residues. Germline V gene lookup returns CDR1 KGHDR and CDR2 SFDVKD. In nucleotides, the CDR3 is TGTGCCACCAGTCGGGGGGCGAAAACCGGGGAGCTGTTTTTT. It is translated as CATSRGAKTGELFF.

There are a few counts of this clonotype. This chain uses TRBV12-3 or TRBV12-4 with TRBJ2-2; 11 bases agree with TRBD1. V shed 4 bases and J 2 bases; nucleotides not matched to a gene: 6. The CDR3 is made up of 17 amino acids. The CDR3 nucleotides read TGTGCCAGCAGTTACGGGACAGGGGGACTAAACACCGGGGAGCTGTTTTTT. As protein: CASSYGTGGLNTGELFF.

This clonotype was seen more than once but under ten times. J is TRBJ2-7 and V is TRBV5-1; D call uncertain. V was shortened by 4 bases and J by 0 bases, with 14 bases between the two germline ends. The CDR3 consists of 15 residues. Germline lookup yields CDR1 SGHRS and CDR2 YFSETQ. This chain's CDR3 is CASSQDGFRSYEQYF. CDR3 sequence (DNA): TGCGCCAGCAGCCAGGACGGTTTCCGCTCCTACGAGCAGTACTTC.

This chain joins TRBV7-2 and TRBJ2-3; D call uncertain. The CDR3 runs 12 residues. Germline CDR1 reads SGHTA; CDR2 reads FQGNSA. The germline V and J ends were trimmed by 5 bases and 6 bases, with 9 bases remaining between them. The CDR3 sequence is CASSRQVDTQYF. CDR3 DNA: TGTGCCAGCAGCCGACAAGTCGATACGCAGTATTTT.

The rearrangement links TRBV29-1 to TRBJ2-7, with 8 bases that match TRBD2. V shed 6 bases and J 2 bases; nucleotides not matched to a gene: 12. The CDR3 has 15 residues. The germline V gene has CDR1 SQVTM and CDR2 ANQGSEA. The CDR3, as DNA: TGCAGCGTCGAGAGTACGGGGGGGACTGCCTACGAGCAGTACTTC. It translates to CSVESTGGTAYEQYF.

The rearrangement links TRBV3-1 to TRBJ1-1; perhaps TRBD1 as D (5 bases). CDR1 and CDR2 (germline): LGHDT, YNNKEL (reference sequence). Between the trimmed V and J ends, which lost 1 base and 4 bases, there was a span of 10 bases. The CDR3 length is 14 residues. The CDR3 nucleotides are TGTGCCAGCAGCCAAGCTTTCAGGGCCACTGAAGCTTTCTTT. This gives the protein CASSQAFRATEAFF.

The rearrangement links TRBV18 to TRBJ2-7; the match to TRBD2 covers 14 bases. The CDR3 length is 18 residues. J gave up 3 bases and V 3 bases, and 10 bases lay outside the gene matches. Germline loops: CDR1 KGHSH, CDR2 LQKENI. The CDR3 DNA reads as TGTGCCAGCTCACCCCTCGCCGGGACTAGCGGGAGCCGCTACGAGCAGTACTTC. Translating gives CASSPLAGTSGSRYEQYF.

The V call is TRBV10-2, the J call TRBJ2-1; unclear D gene. The germline gives CDR1 WSHSY, CDR2 SAAADI. The CDR3 is made up of 10 amino acids. The V gene lost 6 bases and the J gene lost 9 bases, with 6 bases spanning the gap. In nucleotides, the CDR3 is TGCGCCAGCAGGGAACTTGAGCAGTTCTTC. Protein sequence: CASRELEQFF.

This clonotype was seen ten or more times. The chain is built from TRBV7-6 and TRBJ2-3; 8 positions match TRBD2. CDR1 is SGHVS and CDR2 is FNYEAQ in the germline V gene. V lost 1 base, J lost 1 base, and 13 bases stayed unmatched. The CDR3 has 19 residues. DNA of the CDR3: TGTGCCAGCAGCTTAGTGTCGGGGGGGCCGGGTAGTCGCACAGATACGCAGTATTTT. Translated: CASSLVSGGPGSRTDTQYF.

Concerning this clonotype itself: Being one base from a much bigger clone, this may be a read error. The rearrangement links TRBV27 to TRBJ2-7; tentatively, D is TRBD1 (6 bases). The ends were cut back, 3 bases at V and 6 bases at J, with 12 bases in the middle. The germline gives CDR1 MNHEY, CDR2 SMNVEV (reference sequence). The CDR3 contains 13 residues. The CDR3 DNA reads as TGTGCCAGCAGTTTCCTCGAACAGGGCGAGCAGTACTTC. Its translation: CASSFLEQGEQYF.

This clonotype appeared a few times. The V gene is TRBV6-2 or TRBV6-3, the J gene TRBJ1-5; D unresolved. The germline CDR1 and CDR2 sequences are MNHEY and SVGEGT. With 0 bases removed from V and 4 bases from J, the gap between germline ends came to 7 bases. This CDR3 contains 14 residues. In DNA, the CDR3 is TGTGCCAGCAGTTACTCGGTTCTAAATCAGCCCCAGCATTTT. Encoded protein: CASSYSVLNQPQHF.

The chain employs TRBV29-1 and TRBJ2-1, with TRBD1 identical over 8 bases. Germline CDR1 SQVTM, CDR2 ANQGSEA. The CDR3 contains 13 residues. The trim removed 8 bases at V and 10 bases at J, leaving 13 bases unmatched. CDR3 region: CSILTGQGAEQFF. The CDR3 bases are TGCAGCATATTAACTGGACAGGGTGCGGAGCAGTTCTTC.

The chain uses TRBV3-1 and TRBJ1-2; 7 bases line up with TRBD1. This CDR3 comprises 18 residues. Trimming took 0 bases from V and 5 from J; bases not matched to a gene: 15. Germline CDR1 reads LGHDT; CDR2 reads YNNKEL (reference sequence). The CDR3 reads CASSQEGVTGNVGYGYTF. CDR3 nucleotide sequence: TGTGCCAGCAGCCAAGAGGGGGTGACAGGGAATGTCGGGTATGGCTACACCTTC. The whole variable domain, filled in from reference TRBV3-1 and TRBJ1-2, reads DTAVSQTPKYLVTQMGNDKSIKCEQNLGHDTMYWYKQDSKKFLKIMFSYNNKELIINETVPNRFSPKSPDKAHLNLHINSLELGDSAVYFCASSQEGVTGNVGYGYTFGSGTRLTVV.

This clonotype was recorded a few times. V gene TRBV29-1 combines with J gene TRBJ1-4; tentative D call: TRBD1 (5 bases). The CDR3 is 13 residues long. V lost 7 bases to trimming and J lost 5 bases, with 14 bases between them. Germline CDR1 reads SQVTM; CDR2 reads ANQGSEA. The CDR3 loop reads CSGGGLGNEKLFF. The CDR3 DNA reads as TGCAGCGGCGGGGGACTGGGAAATGAAAAACTGTTTTTT.

This chain joins TRBV4-3 and TRBJ1-5, with D unclear. Germline CDR1 LGHNA, CDR2 YSLEER. V was shortened by 0 bases and J by 2 bases, with 11 bases between the two germline ends. The CDR3 is 16 residues long. CDR3: CASSQDRGHGNQPQHF. CDR3 bases: TGCGCCAGCAGCCAAGATAGAGGTCACGGCAATCAGCCCCAGCATTTT.

The chain employs TRBV28 and TRBJ2-7, with D tentatively TRBD2 (6 bases). V dropped 6 bases and J dropped 3 bases, with 12 bases sitting between them. From germline, CDR1 is MDHEN and CDR2 SYDVKM. The CDR3 has 13 residues. CDR3 bases: TGTGCCAGCAGGGGTACCGGGAGCTACGAGCAGTACTTC. This translates into CASRGTGSYEQYF.

A few counts support this clonotype. Relative to the germline gene, one junction end is altered; a read error may explain this. The J gene is TRBJ2-2, the V gene TRBV7-7, with 7 bases fitting TRBD1. Germline V gives CDR1 SSHAT, CDR2 FNYEAQ (reference sequence). The CDR3 extends over 15 amino acids. Here the CDR3 reads CASSLTSTGTGELFF. The DNA of the CDR3 is TGTGCTAGCAGCCTCACCTCGACAGGGACCGGGGAGCTGTTTTTT.